This is a list of T cell receptor beta chains from one sample in a study of radiation and T cells in renal cell carcinoma. Data came from immunoSEQ multiplex PCR; TCRdb stores just in-frame clones and leaves some out. The profile shows tens of thousands of clones, 65% to 85% of them singletons. The starting material was blood, obtained from a patient whose treatment included radiotherapy and nephrectomy. The receptors here all came from a man aged 55 to 70 with renal cell carcinoma. Each CDR3 is given with its conserved first and last residue. The D gene is left open where the match is weak. Size tells how often a clone was seen (once, few, many) or the class of an expanded clone, and some rows leave it out.

clone_size j_call d_call v_call cdr3_nt cdr3_aa
few TRBJ1-1 . TRBV6-1 TGTGCCAGCAGTGAAGTTCAGGGGATCACTGAAGCTTTCTTT CASSEVQGITEAFF
once TRBJ2-1 TRBD2 TRBV19 TGTGCCAGTAGTACAGCGGGAGTTAGAGGCAATGAGCAGTTCTTC CASSTAGVRGNEQFF
. TRBJ2-2 TRBD2 TRBV11-3 TGTGCCAGCAGCTTTGGCGGGAGTTGGGAGCTGTTTTTT CASSFGGSWELFF
. TRBJ2-5 TRBD1 TRBV5-1 TGCGCCAGCAGCTTGGGGACAGGGCGGTTTGAGACCCAGTACTTC CASSLGTGRFETQYF
. TRBJ1-6 . TRBV9 TGTGCCAGCAGCGTAGGGGGCAGGGAGGATTCACCCCTCCACTTT CASSVGGREDSPLHF
. TRBJ1-2 . TRBV19 TGTGCCAGTAGTATCGTCGGCGGCACTAACTATGGCTACACCTTC CASSIVGGTNYGYTF
. TRBJ1-6 . TRBV19 TGTGCCAGTAGATATACCCCGAGGGGCGATTCACCCCTCCACTTT CASRYTPRGDSPLHF
. TRBJ2-7 . TRBV10-3 TGTGCCATCAGTCAACAGGGAGATAAGGGCGAGCAGTACTTC CAISQQGDKGEQYF
. TRBJ1-1 TRBD1 TRBV11-2 TGTGCCAGCAGAGACTCTTGGGACAGGAGAGGCGAGGTGGCTTTCTTT CASRDSWDRRGEVAFF
. TRBJ2-7 . TRBV2 TGTGCCAGCAGACCATTGGACAACCCGGTCTACGAGCAGTACTTC CASRPLDNPVYEQYF
. TRBJ2-5 . TRBV6-5 TGTGCCAGCAGTTACGAAGAGACCCAGTACTTC CASSYEETQYF
. TRBJ2-5 TRBD2 TRBV18 TGTGCCAGCTCACCACCTACTCTTTGGCTAGCGGAAGAGACCCAGTACTTC CASSPPTLWLAEETQYF
. TRBJ2-5 . TRBV27 TGTGCCAGCAGTTCGGACAGTCCCGAGACCCAGTACTTC CASSSDSPETQYF
. TRBJ1-3 . TRBV19 TGTGCCAGTAATTCCGGGTCCCTTGGGTCAGGAAACACCATATATTTT CASNSGSLGSGNTIYF
few TRBJ2-3 TRBD2 TRBV7-6 TGTGCCAGCAGCCACCTAGCGGGAGGAAGAGATACGCAGTATTTT CASSHLAGGRDTQYF
. TRBJ1-2 . TRBV14 TGTGCCAGCACACATAACAGAGACTATGGCTACACCTTC CASTHNRDYGYTF
. TRBJ2-5 . TRBV5-4 TGTGCCGCGCAGCGGCTAGCAGAAGAGACCCAGTACTTC CAAQRLAEETQYF
few TRBJ2-5 . TRBV9 TGTGCCAGCAGCGTAGGAGGAAACCAAGAGACCCAGTACTTC CASSVGGNQETQYF
. TRBJ1-2 TRBD1 TRBV19 TGTGCCAGTAGTATGGGACAGGGTGTTCGGATCTATGGCTACACCTTC CASSMGQGVRIYGYTF
once TRBJ2-5 . TRBV7-2 TGTGCCAGCAGCTTAATGGGCGGGAACCAAGAGACCCAGTACTTC CASSLMGGNQETQYF
. TRBJ2-1 TRBD2 TRBV11-2 TGTGCCAGCAGGGTAGCGGGAGGGCCGTACAATGAGCAGTTCTTC CASRVAGGPYNEQFF
. TRBJ1-1 . TRBV27 TGTGCCAGCAGTTTAAATGGTCAGGGGAATTTTCTCTTT CASSLNGQGNFLF
. TRBJ2-2 TRBD2 TRBV5-1 TGCGCCAGCAGCAGTAGCGGGTCGGTCGGGGAGCTGTTTTTT CASSSSGSVGELFF
. TRBJ1-5 . TRBV30 TGTGCCTGGAGCGGGGAGGGCGGTCAGCCCCAGCATTTT CAWSGEGGQPQHF
. TRBJ2-5 TRBD1 TRBV18 TGTGCCAGCTCACCGACAGGGTTGGAGACCCAGTACTTC CASSPTGLETQYF
. TRBJ1-2 TRBD1 TRBV29-1 TGCAGCGTCGGACAGGGGGCCAACTATGGCTACACCTTC CSVGQGANYGYTF
. TRBJ2-7 . TRBV27 TGTGCCAGCAGTGAGGGAGCTTCTGAGCAGTACTTC CASSEGASEQYF
. TRBJ1-2 TRBD1 TRBV27 TGTGCCAGCAGTTCGGGCGGGGACAGATCCTACTTC CASSSGGDRSYF
. TRBJ2-7 . TRBV11-2 TGTGCCAGCAGCTTACGGGGTTACGGATGGAGGGAGCAGTACTTC CASSLRGYGWREQYF
. TRBJ1-4 . TRBV10-2 TGCGCCACCACGGGACACCTAAATGAAAAACTGTTTTTT CATTGHLNEKLFF
. TRBJ2-1 TRBD2 TRBV19 TGTGCCAGTACCCCTATGGCGGGAGCCTCTGGCTATGAGCAGTTCTTC CASTPMAGASGYEQFF
. TRBJ2-7 . TRBV9 TGTGCCAGCAGCGTAGTTTATATCTCCTACGAGCAGTACTTC CASSVVYISYEQYF
once TRBJ1-1 TRBD1 TRBV14 TGTGCCAGCAGCCGCAGACAGGGTTTGATGAACACTGAAGCTTTCTTT CASSRRQGLMNTEAFF
. TRBJ2-7 . TRBV30 TGTGCCTGGAGCACGCCGGGACTGAGTAGGTACGAGCAGTACTTC CAWSTPGLSRYEQYF
. TRBJ1-2 TRBD1 TRBV7-9 TGTGCCAGCAGCCCGACAGGGAACTATGGCTACACCTTC CASSPTGNYGYTF
. TRBJ2-6 . TRBV4-3 TGCGCCAGCAGCCCCATAGACTCTGGGGCCAACGTCCTGACTTTC CASSPIDSGANVLTF
. TRBJ2-5 TRBD1 TRBV5-4 TGTGCCAGCGAGAGACAGGGGGTAGAAGAGACCCAGTACTTC CASERQGVEETQYF
. TRBJ2-5 . TRBV18 TGTGCCAGCTCACCTGAGGGGTTCCTTCCCACGGGCCAAGAGACCCAGTACTTC CASSPEGFLPTGQETQYF
few TRBJ1-1 TRBD1 TRBV27 TGTGCCAGCAGCCTACTACAGGGGTTCGGTGGGGCTTTCTTT CASSLLQGFGGAFF
few TRBJ1-3 TRBD1 TRBV2 TGTGCCAGCAGTCTACGACAGGGGCTCTTTTCTGGAAACACCATATATTTT CASSLRQGLFSGNTIYF
. TRBJ1-2 TRBD1 TRBV5-1 TGCGCCAGCAGAAGGACAGGGGACACCTATGGCTACACCTTC CASRRTGDTYGYTF
. TRBJ1-3 TRBD1 TRBV30 TGTGCCTGGAGTGTCGGGACAGGGGCCTTCTCTGGAAACACCATATATTTT CAWSVGTGAFSGNTIYF